Below are 9 T cell receptor beta chains sequenced from a single sample in a study of T cell repertoires in cytomegalovirus infection. MiXCR, run by TCRdb on the reads, gives a single entry per CDR3 protein. The sample contains roughly 570,000 distinct CDR3 sequences, around two fifths of which appear only once. Antigen specificity for these receptors is unknown. Sequencing was performed on cultured PBMCs, taken from culture after CMV antigen stimulation. These receptors were taken from a human donor in good health (CMV status not recorded). Some clones in this sample may be carry-over from other donors' samples.

V is TRBV4-1 and J is TRBJ2-2, with TRBD1 as a possible D gene (6 bases). The CDR3 covers 15 residues. Germline V gene lookup returns CDR1 MGHRA and CDR2 YSYEKL. Trimming pared 1 base from V and 6 bases from J, leaving 12 bases between. The CDR3 protein is CASSQGIRGAGELFF. The CDR3 DNA reads as TGCGCCAGCAGCCAAGGAATCAGGGGCGCCGGGGAGCTGTTTTTT.

This clonotype showed up many times. The rearrangement links TRBV2 to TRBJ2-3; 8 positions agree with TRBD2. This CDR3 has 13 amino acids. V dropped 6 bases and J dropped 4; count of bases not matched to a gene: 3. Looked up from germline, CDR1 is SNHLY and CDR2 is FYNNEI. CDR3 DNA: TGTGCCAGCAGCACCGGGGGGGCAGATACGCAGTATTTT. It codes for CASSTGGADTQYF.

The CDR3 region is CASRGGQGRNTEAFF. CDR3 in DNA: TGTGCCAGCAGGGGGGGACAGGGGAGAAACACTGAAGCTTTCTTT. The chain is built from TRBV6-6 and TRBJ1-1; 10 positions agree with TRBD1. Germline CDR1 is MNHNY and CDR2 is SVGAGI (reference sequence). Unmatched junction bases numbered 6, after V lost 6 bases and J lost 2 bases. This CDR3 is 15 amino acids long.

Here the CDR3 DNA reads TGTGCCAGCAGTTTATCGGGACGGGGAAACACCATATATTTT. It specifies CASSLSGRGNTIYF. V gene TRBV12-3 or TRBV12-4 combines with J gene TRBJ1-3, with TRBD1 as a possible D gene (5 bases). This CDR3 has 14 residues. V gave up 2 bases and J gave up 4 bases, with 9 bases separating them.

V and J are TRBV6-6 and TRBJ2-3; D may correspond to TRBD1 or TRBD2 (6 bases each). Germline V gene lookup returns CDR1 MNHNY and CDR2 SVGAGI (reference sequence). This CDR3 region has 13 residues. The V gene lost 2 bases and the J gene lost 4 bases, with 7 bases spanning the gap. The DNA of the CDR3 is TGTGCCAGCAGTTACCGGGGGCCAGATACGCAGTATTTT. It codes for CASSYRGPDTQYF.

This clonotype was counted a single time. V is TRBV20-1 and J is TRBJ2-7; a possible D gene is TRBD1 (5 bases). The CDR3 length is 13 residues. Germline assignment: CDR1 DFQATT and CDR2 SNEGSKA (reference sequence). The V gene lost 4 bases and the J gene lost 2 bases, with 12 bases spanning the gap. For the CDR3, the DNA is TGCAGTGCTATCGACAGCCTTGCCTACGAGCAGTACTTC. It encodes CSAIDSLAYEQYF.

The genes are TRBV19 and TRBJ1-5; D call uncertain. CDR3 size: 13 residues. V was clipped by 4 bases and J by 9 bases, with 13 bases between them. Germline CDR1 is LNHDA and CDR2 is SQIVND (reference sequence). The CDR3 DNA follows: TGTGCCAGTAGTACGGAAAATGGAGTGCCCCAGCATTTT. As protein: CASSTENGVPQHF.

This clonotype was detected a few times. The J gene is TRBJ2-3, the V gene TRBV19; maybe TRBD1 (5 bases). The germline CDR1 and CDR2 sequences are LNHDA and SQIVND (reference sequence). The germline V and J ends were trimmed by 3 bases and 6 bases, with 16 bases remaining between them. This CDR3 has 15 residues. Written as DNA, the CDR3 is TGTGCCAGTAGTATGAAGGGGTATGGGGTCGATACGCAGTATTTT. Amino acids: CASSMKGYGVDTQYF.

The chain joins TRBV7-6 to TRBJ2-1, with 7 bases that match TRBD2. In germline, CDR1 is SGHVS, CDR2 FNYEAQ. The CDR3 sequence is 16 residues long. The ends lost 4 bases at V and 7 bases at J; junction bases unmatched: 13. CDR3 amino acids: CASSSSAGTKRNEQFF. Written as DNA, the CDR3 is TGTGCCAGCAGCTCTAGCGCCGGGACTAAACGTAATGAGCAGTTCTTC.